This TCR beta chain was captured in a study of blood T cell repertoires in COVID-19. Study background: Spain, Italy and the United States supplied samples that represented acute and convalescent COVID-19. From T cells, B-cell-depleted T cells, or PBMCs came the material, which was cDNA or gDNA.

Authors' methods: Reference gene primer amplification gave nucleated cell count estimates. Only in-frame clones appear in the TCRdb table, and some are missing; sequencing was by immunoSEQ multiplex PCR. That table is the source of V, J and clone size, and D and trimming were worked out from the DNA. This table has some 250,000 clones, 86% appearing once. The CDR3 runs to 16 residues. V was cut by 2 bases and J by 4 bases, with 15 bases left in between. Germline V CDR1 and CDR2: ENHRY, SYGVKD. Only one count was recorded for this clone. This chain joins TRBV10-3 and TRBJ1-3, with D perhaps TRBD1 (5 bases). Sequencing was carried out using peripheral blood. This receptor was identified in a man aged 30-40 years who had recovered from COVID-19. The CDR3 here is CAISEGHPKAGNTIYF. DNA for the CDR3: TGTGCCATCAGTGAGGGACATCCAAAAGCCGGAAACACCATATATTTT.